A selection of T cell receptor beta chains follows, all from one sample in a study of blood T cell repertoires in COVID-19. Profiling relied on immunoSEQ multiplex PCR, and the TCRdb table lists in-frame clones only, not all of them. The data contain under 300,000 clones, roughly 90% of them singletons. The source material was peripheral blood. The receptors shown here come from a man aged 60-69 years with acute or convalescent COVID-19. CDR3s include the opening cysteine and the closing phenylalanine or tryptophan. The D gene is left open where the match is weak. Size tells how often a clone was seen (once, few, many) or the class of an expanded clone, and some rows leave it out.

d_gene,j_gene,v_gene,abundance,CDR3aa,CDR3nt
TRBD2,TRBJ2-7,TRBV11-2,-,CASSLAGGPYEQYF,TGTGCCAGCAGCTTAGCGGGAGGGCCCTACGAGCAGTACTTC
-,TRBJ2-7,TRBV13,-,CASSLGRGYEQYF,TGTGCCAGCAGCTTAGGCCGGGGTTACGAGCAGTACTTC
-,TRBJ1-2,TRBV24-1,-,CATSSGLNYGYTF,TGTGCCACCAGTTCTGGACTCAACTATGGCTACACCTTC
TRBD2,TRBJ2-7,TRBV3-1/TRBV3-2,-,CASSYGTTGGYEQYF,TGTGCCAGCAGCTATGGGACTACCGGGGGGTATGAGCAGTACTTC
-,TRBJ1-5,TRBV28,once,CASSLGPNSNQPQHF,TGTGCCAGCAGCCTTGGGCCAAATAGCAATCAGCCCCAGCATTTT
TRBD1,TRBJ2-7,TRBV6-5,-,CASREGQGAYEQYF,TGTGCCAGCAGGGAGGGACAGGGGGCCTACGAGCAGTACTTC
-,TRBJ1-2,TRBV5-1,-,CASSLAGGGGYTF,TGCGCCAGCAGCTTGGCCGGGGGAGGGGGCTACACCTTC
-,TRBJ2-7,TRBV19,-,CASSSLRADYEQYF,TGTGCCAGTAGTTCTCTGAGAGCCGACTACGAGCAGTACTTC
TRBD2,TRBJ2-5,TRBV9,-,CASSVGGRDPKTQYF,TGTGCCAGCAGCGTAGGTGGGAGGGATCCCAAGACCCAGTACTTC
-,TRBJ1-3,TRBV9,-,CASSVESPVGNTIYF,TGTGCCAGCAGCGTAGAATCTCCAGTTGGAAACACCATATATTTT
TRBD1,TRBJ1-1,TRBV7-9,-,CASSLEGTGWNTEAFF,TGTGCCAGCAGCTTAGAGGGGACAGGGTGGAACACTGAAGCTTTCTTT
-,TRBJ1-2,TRBV24-1,once,CATSDQVQDHGYTF,TGTGCCACCAGTGATCAGGTACAGGACCATGGCTACACCTTC
-,TRBJ2-5,TRBV4-3,-,CASSQDRWYQETQYF,TGCGCCAGCAGCCAAGACAGATGGTACCAAGAGACCCAGTACTTC
-,TRBJ1-3,TRBV14,-,CASSRTGNWAGNTIYF,TGTGCCAGCAGCCGCACAGGGAACTGGGCTGGAAACACCATATATTTT
-,TRBJ2-1,TRBV7-8,-,CASSSRTSRTGNEQFF,TGTGCCAGCAGCTCGAGAACCTCTAGGACGGGAAATGAGCAGTTCTTC
TRBD1,TRBJ2-1,TRBV10-3,-,CAIMGRGPNNEQFF,TGTGCCATCATGGGCAGGGGGCCGAACAATGAGCAGTTCTTC
-,TRBJ1-5,TRBV5-6,-,CASSLGGGRQPQHF,TGTGCCAGCAGCTTGGGCGGGGGTCGTCAGCCCCAGCATTTT
-,TRBJ2-1,TRBV11-2,-,CASSSSGGSSYNEQFF,TGTGCCAGCAGCTCCTCTGGCGGTAGCTCCTACAATGAGCAGTTCTTC
-,TRBJ1-4,TRBV28,-,CASSMRTDPTNEKLFF,TGTGCCAGCAGCATGCGGACAGACCCAACTAATGAAAAACTGTTTTTT
TRBD2,TRBJ2-7,TRBV6-2/TRBV6-3,-,CASSRGVSGYEQYF,TGTGCCAGCAGTCGGGGGGTCTCCGGATACGAGCAGTACTTC
-,TRBJ2-5,TRBV6-6,-,CASSYSGPVLRETQYF,TGTGCCAGCAGTTACTCGGGGCCAGTTCTGCGAGAGACCCAGTACTTC
-,TRBJ1-4,TRBV2,many,CASSVRQLGEKLFF,TGTGCCAGCAGTGTTAGGCAGCTAGGAGAAAAACTGTTTTTT
-,TRBJ2-7,TRBV11-3,-,CASSFPLGTPSF,TGTGCCAGCAGCTTTCCCCTAGGGACACCCTCGTTC
TRBD1,TRBJ1-4,TRBV5-1,-,CASSLAGTANEKLFF,TGCGCCAGCAGCTTGGCCGGGACAGCTAATGAAAAACTGTTTTTT
-,TRBJ2-7,TRBV4-3,-,CASSQDLRGDSSYEQYF,TGCGCCAGCAGCCAAGACCTCAGGGGGGACAGCTCCTACGAGCAGTACTTC
TRBD1,TRBJ2-5,TRBV18,-,CASSDRGSEETQYF,TGTGCCAGCTCGGACAGGGGGAGCGAGGAGACCCAGTACTTC
TRBD1,TRBJ1-5,TRBV6-6,-,CASRRTGGKESQPQHF,TGTGCCAGCAGAAGGACAGGGGGGAAAGAGAGTCAGCCCCAGCATTTT
-,TRBJ2-1,TRBV5-1,-,CASSLVSSGSSYNEQFF,TGCGCCAGCAGCTTGGTTAGCTCTGGGAGCTCCTACAATGAGCAGTTCTTC
-,TRBJ2-2,TRBV9,once,CASSVTRTGELFF,TGTGCCAGCAGCGTAACTAGGACCGGGGAGCTGTTTTTT
TRBD2,TRBJ2-7,TRBV19,-,CASSIRAGESYEQYF,TGTGCCAGTAGTATTCGGGCGGGAGAATCCTACGAGCAGTACTTC